A single sample gave rise to the 7 T cell receptor beta chains below, sequenced in a study of shared clonotypes between healthy human individuals. Assay used: immunoSEQ multiplex PCR; TCRdb lists only in-frame clones, some missing. This table holds approximately 1,500,000 clones, around 98% found once. Specimen: naive CD4+ T cells sorted from blood. The subset was: CD45RA+ positively selected. The receptors were sampled from a man between 25 and 39 years old in good health.

The rearrangement links TRBV15 to TRBJ2-6; TRBD1 is a possible D gene (5 bases). This CDR3 has 17 residues. Germline lookup yields CDR1 LNHNV and CDR2 YYDKDF (reference sequence). Between the trimmed V and J ends, which lost 8 bases and 0 bases, there was a span of 17 bases. The CDR3 spells CATQRQFTLSGANVLTF. The CDR3 DNA is TGTGCCACCCAACGACAGTTTACCCTCTCTGGGGCCAACGTCCTGACTTTC. The complete variable domain, with remaining parts taken from reference TRBV15 and TRBJ2-6, reads DAMVIQNPRYQVTQFGKPVTLSCSQTLNHNVMYWYQQKSSQAPKLLFHYYDKDFNNEADTPDNFQSRRPNTSFCFLDIRSPGLGDTAMYLCATQRQFTLSGANVLTFGAGSRLTVL.

As concerns this clone: Distinct nucleotide sequences in the sample also encode this CDR3. The CDR3 bases are TGTGCCAGTAGTATTCGGGGCGGGGAGCTGTTTTTT. It specifies CASSIRGGELFF. The V gene is TRBV19, the J gene TRBJ2-2, with D possibly TRBD2 on 5 matching bases. Trimming left V 3 bases short and J 7 bases short, with 6 bases between. Looked up from germline, CDR1 is LNHDA and CDR2 is SQIVND (reference sequence). This CDR3 comprises 12 residues.

This clone was counted a single time. The V gene is TRBV9, the J gene TRBJ1-4; 9 nucleotides align to TRBD1. This CDR3 is built from 14 residues. The germline V gene encodes CDR1 SGDLS and CDR2 YYNGEE. V lost 3 bases and J lost 7; bases outside the gene matches: 4. In DNA form, the CDR3 reads TGTGCCAGCAGCGAGGACAGGGGTGGTGAAAAACTGTTTTTT. This codes for CASSEDRGGEKLFF.

This clone was seen only once. V gene TRBV7-9 combines with J gene TRBJ2-2; D not resolved. This CDR3 has 12 amino acids. The germline V gene has CDR1 SEHNR and CDR2 FQNEAQ (reference sequence). Trimming cost V 1 base and J 6 bases, with 3 bases left between them. In DNA form, the CDR3 reads TGTGCCAGCAGCTTAGGGTCCGGGGAGCTGTTTTTT. Translating it yields CASSLGSGELFF.

The chain carries TRBV29-1 and TRBJ2-3, with 10 bases lining up with TRBD2. The CDR3 runs 13 residues. Germline assignment: CDR1 SQVTM and CDR2 ANQGSEA. V lost 7 bases and J lost 8; bases outside the gene matches: 9. The CDR3 bases are TGCAGCGCAACTAGCGGGAAAGGAGGTACGCAGTATTTT. It translates to CSATSGKGGTQYF.

The genes are TRBV5-4 and TRBJ2-3; TRBD2 might be the D (5 bases). V lost 4 bases to trimming and J lost 1 base, with 16 bases between them. The germline V gene has CDR1 SGHNT and CDR2 YYREEE (reference sequence). The CDR3 totals 16 residues. The CDR3 spells CASSPARGSGTDTQYF. The CDR3, as DNA: TGTGCCAGCAGCCCTGCTCGGGGTTCGGGCACAGATACGCAGTATTTT.

The CDR3 sequence is CASSNTGLNEQFF. CDR3 in DNA: TGTGCCAGTAGTAACACAGGGTTGAATGAGCAGTTCTTC. This chain uses TRBV19 with TRBJ2-1, with D tentatively TRBD1 (6 bases). Per the germline V gene, CDR1 is LNHDA and CDR2 is SQIVND (reference sequence). Trimming cost V 4 bases and J 7 bases, with 11 bases left between them. CDR3 length: 13 residues.